This TCR beta chain was captured in a study of blood T cell repertoires in COVID-19. Overall study: PBMCs, B-cell-depleted T cells, or T cells provided the cDNA or gDNA that made up the material.

Per germline, CDR1 MDHEN and CDR2 SYDVKM. The CDR3 covers 14 residues. The V end was cut by 3 bases, the J end by 1 base, with 9 bases between. Produced via immunoSEQ multiplex PCR; TCRdb's table is partial and in-frame only. The sample shows about 190,000 clones, 70% to 85% of them seen only once. This TCR was recovered from a woman aged 25 to 39 who had recovered from COVID-19. The chain uses TRBV28 and TRBJ1-1; D not certain. Sequencing input: PBMCs or T cells enriched from blood (not recorded which). The CDR3 DNA follows: TGTGCCAGCAGTTTGTCGGCAGGGAACACTGAAGCTTTCTTT. Protein sequence: CASSLSAGNTEAFF.